The clone carrying this T cell receptor (beta chain) was counted ten times or more. Antigen unknown. The data are from a study of T cells in Graves' hyperthyroidism and ophthalmopathy. Looking at the study overall: Any treatment followed the collection of peripheral blood at initial diagnosis.

Germline-derived CDR1 and CDR2 are SGHRS and YFSETQ. The CDR3 covers 14 residues. V gave up 4 bases and J gave up 5 bases, with 16 bases separating them. Researchers amplified the TCR beta CDR3 regions from RNA transcripts. With the HTBI primer set, the TCR CDR3 went through a first round of RT-PCR. TCRdb re-derived calls from the multiplex PCR reads in MiXCR, one entry per CDR3 protein. The sample has about 380,000 distinct CDR3 sequences; 18% are singletons. Each ophthalmopathy patient scored at least 3 on the Clinical Activity Score and at least 4 on NOSPECS grade, with duration under 3 months. Findings and limits, study-wide: Blood held most thyroid clonotypes expanded above 0.001 frequency.

Sequenced material: blood. The origin of this receptor is a man aged 18 to 29 with Graves' ophthalmopathy. V usage is TRBV5-1 and J usage is TRBJ2-7; a weak D match, TRBD2 (5 bases). The CDR3 DNA sequence: TGCGCCAGCAGCCCGAGGGCCCGCCTAAACGAGCAGTACTTC. Residues: CASSPRARLNEQYF. The variable domain in full, with the rest retrieved from reference TRBV5-1 and TRBJ2-7, is KAGVTQTPRYLIKTRGQQVTLSCSPISGHRSVSWYQQTPGQGLQFLFEYFSETQRNKGNFPGRFSGRQFSNSRSEMNVSTLELGDSALYLCASSPRARLNEQYFGPGTRLTVT.